Below are 3 T cell receptor beta chains sequenced from a single sample in a study of control samples from healthy donors and cancer patients (TCRdb year 2020). Receptor libraries were prepared by the immunoSEQ multiplex PCR assay. In TCRdb, the immuneACCESS table is reduced to in-frame sequences with V and J assigned. These tables do not hold every clone; where another copy was compared, an unresolved V gene accounts for under half, and the others remain unexplained. The sample profile shows roughly 140,000 clones; nearly 95% of them were found once. Of the sample, approximately 2.5% falls within the top ten clones. Sequenced material: blood. All receptors come from a man in his fifties or sixties in good health.

The chain employs TRBV28 and TRBJ2-3; D is ambiguous. Germline CDR1 reads MDHEN; CDR2 reads SYDVKM. Trimming cost V 0 bases and J 1 base, with 8 bases left between them. The CDR3 contains 15 residues. The CDR3: CASSLWGIGTDTQYF. Written as DNA, the CDR3 is TGTGCCAGCAGTTTATGGGGGATAGGCACAGATACGCAGTATTTT.

The chain recombines TRBV29-1 with TRBJ1-5; 10 bases are a match to TRBD1. Unmatched junction bases numbered 3, after V lost 4 bases and J lost 3 bases. Germline CDR1 and CDR2: SQVTM and ANQGSEA. There are 14 residues in the CDR3. The CDR3 DNA is TGCAGCGTTGGGGGACAGGGGAACAATCAGCCCCAGCATTTT. Translated: CSVGGQGNNQPQHF.

The CDR3 protein is CASSSDYSYEQYF. CDR3 nucleotide sequence: TGTGCCAGCAGCTCGGACTATTCCTACGAGCAGTACTTC. The chain carries TRBV7-9 and TRBJ2-7; D perhaps matches TRBD2 (6 bases). The CDR3 has 13 amino acids. Germline values: CDR1 SEHNR, CDR2 FQNEAQ (reference sequence). Trimming removed 4 bases from V and 1 base from J, with 8 bases in between.